The following is a T cell receptor beta chain sequence with its context. The target antigen is unknown. These data belong to a study of T cell responses to AZD1222 COVID-19 vaccine. Broader study findings: Mapped onto spike, vaccine-associated CD4 TCRs spanned it and were dominant at 160-218 and 743-854.

Using immunoSEQ multiplex PCR, the repertoire was profiled, and TCRdb retains in-frame clones only, with some absent. The table records about 200,000 clones, approximately 91% of them present only once. Germline CDR1 GTSNPN, CDR2 SVGIG (reference sequence). CDR3 size: 13 residues. Trimming stripped 0 bases from V and 4 bases from J, with 9 bases between. The sequence came from an adult who received the AZD1222 COVID-19 vaccine. This rearrangement joins TRBV30 to TRBJ2-5; a possible D gene is TRBD2 (6 bases). Sequencing used peripheral blood, obtained 28 days after the second AZD1222 dose. CDR3 loop: CAWSVGGVETQYF. The DNA of the CDR3 is TGTGCCTGGAGTGTTGGCGGGGTAGAGACCCAGTACTTC.